A single sample gave rise to the 16 T cell receptor beta chains below, sequenced in a study of post-analysis software for immune sequencing data. General study results and limits: Compared with controls, patients had more of five TRBV segments, including TRBV5-6, TRBV5-1 and TRBV20-1.

Their target antigens are unknown. The TCR beta cDNA libraries carried unique molecular identifiers. TCRdb redid the calling of the PCR reads with MiXCR, one entry per CDR3 protein. The data contain about 560,000 distinct CDR3 sequences, about 44% of them seen just once; the ten biggest clones take up more than 1.5%. The material sequenced was blood. These receptors were taken from a girl aged 10-17 years with multiple sclerosis.

This clonotype was observed a handful of times. The chain recombines TRBV20-1 with TRBJ1-5; D remains ambiguous. Germline CDR1 and CDR2: DFQATT and SNEGSKA (reference sequence). The CDR3 covers 13 residues. Trimming removed 1 base from V and 11 bases from J, with 15 bases in between. CDR3 sequence (DNA): TGCAGTGCTAGAGCCCTTTGGGCGCCTGCCCAGCATTTT. This gives the protein CSARALWAPAQHF.

This clonotype showed up just a few times. The chain recombines TRBV6-1 with TRBJ2-1, with D possibly matching TRBD1 (5 bases). The CDR3 runs 18 residues. Trimming pared 6 bases from V and 0 bases from J, leaving 21 bases between. Germline V gene lookup returns CDR1 MNHNS and CDR2 SASEGT. The CDR3 nucleotides read TGTGCCAGCAGGTCGCTCGACAGTTACTACAGCTCCTACAATGAGCAGTTCTTC. It codes for CASRSLDSYYSSYNEQFF.

This chain connects TRBV7-2 to TRBJ2-5; tentatively, D is TRBD1 (5 bases). Germline V gives CDR1 SGHTA, CDR2 FQGNSA. V lost 3 bases, J lost 0 bases, and 14 bases lay in between. The CDR3 totals 16 residues. The CDR3 loop reads CASSFVQALYQETQYF. CDR3 DNA: TGTGCCAGCAGCTTTGTACAGGCCTTGTACCAAGAGACCCAGTACTTC. The complete variable domain, with remaining parts taken from reference TRBV7-2 and TRBJ2-5, reads GAGVSQSPSNKVTEKGKDVELRCDPISGHTALYWYRQSLGQGLEFLIYFQGNSAPDKSGLPSDRFSAERTGGSVSTLTIQRTQQEDSAVYLCASSFVQALYQETQYFGPGTRLLVL.

V usage is TRBV12-3 or TRBV12-4 and J usage is TRBJ2-6, with unresolved D. The CDR3 consists of 13 residues. Trimming removed 6 bases from V and 4 bases from J, with 7 bases in between. The CDR3: CASSESGANVLTF. DNA for the CDR3: TGTGCCAGCAGCGAATCCGGGGCCAACGTCCTGACTTTC.

The chain links TRBV7-2 to TRBJ2-7; D might be TRBD1 (6 bases). Germline CDR1 is SGHTA and CDR2 is FQGNSA. V was clipped by 0 bases and J by 3 bases, with 12 bases between them. There are 15 residues in the CDR3. The CDR3 DNA is TGTGCCAGCAGCTTAGCGGCGCAGGGACACTACGAGCAGTACTTC. It is translated as CASSLAAQGHYEQYF.

V is TRBV20-1 and J is TRBJ2-3; D is tentatively TRBD1 or TRBD2 (5 bases each). Germline CDR1 and CDR2: DFQATT and SNEGSKA (reference sequence). The CDR3 is 15 residues long. The ends were cut back, 0 bases at V and 2 bases at J, with 12 bases in the middle. Here the CDR3 DNA reads TGCAGTGCTAGAGATTGGGTCGGGACCACAGATACGCAGTATTTT. Translated, it gives CSARDWVGTTDTQYF.

This clonotype was counted many times. The genes are TRBV5-5 and TRBJ2-1; TRBD2 agrees at 10 bases. The CDR3 consists of 15 residues. Germline CDR1 SGHKS, CDR2 YYEKEE (reference sequence). Trimming removed 2 bases from V and 6 bases from J; junction bases left unmatched: 5. The CDR3 DNA reads as TGTGCCAGCAGCTTACTAGCGGGATTATCCAATGAGCAGTTCTTC. Amino acid sequence: CASSLLAGLSNEQFF. The variable domain in full, completed from reference TRBV5-5 and TRBJ2-1, reads DAGVTQSPTHLIKTRGQQVTLRCSPISGHKSVSWYQQVLGQGPQFIFQYYEKEERGRGNFPDRFSARQFPNYSSELNVNALLLGDSALYLCASSLLAGLSNEQFFGPGTRLTVL.

The rearrangement uses TRBV10-3 and TRBJ2-5, with TRBD1 as a possible D gene (5 bases). V was cut by 4 bases and J by 2 bases, with 11 bases left in between. Germline V gives CDR1 ENHRY, CDR2 SYGVKD. The length of the CDR3 is 14 residues. CDR3 loop: CAISGPTAQETQYF. The CDR3 coding sequence is TGTGCCATCAGTGGTCCGACAGCTCAAGAGACCCAGTACTTC.

This clonotype occurred a few times. The J gene is TRBJ2-1, the V gene TRBV12-3 or TRBV12-4; TRBD2 agrees at 9 bases. Trimming took 3 bases from V and 12 from J; bases not matched to a gene: 9. CDR3 length equals 14 residues. Here the CDR3 DNA reads TGTGCCAGCAGTTTGCCTAGCGGGGAGTATAGGCAGTTCTTC. It specifies CASSLPSGEYRQFF.

The chain employs TRBV12-3 or TRBV12-4 and TRBJ2-5; D possibly uses TRBD1 or TRBD2 (5 bases each). The V end was cut by 7 bases, the J end by 3 bases, with 15 bases between. This CDR3 region has 14 residues. CDR3 sequence: CASKSGRPEETQYF. CDR3 DNA: TGTGCCAGCAAATCGGGACGGCCGGAAGAGACCCAGTACTTC.

This clonotype was seen only a few times. The genes are TRBV12-5 and TRBJ2-5, with D perhaps TRBD1 (6 bases). V lost 1 base, J lost 2 bases, and 11 bases lay in between. CDR1 LGHNT and CDR2 FRNRAP come from the germline V gene. The CDR3 covers 15 residues. CDR3 coding DNA: TGTGCTAGTGGTTTGGGCGCAGGGGCACAAGAGACCCAGTACTTC. Its translation is CASGLGAGAQETQYF.

The V gene is TRBV7-2, the J gene TRBJ2-4; D is unresolved. V was clipped by 2 bases and J by 8 bases, with 7 bases between them. CDR1 is SGHTA and CDR2 is FQGNSA in the germline V gene. The CDR3 spans 12 residues. The CDR3 region has the DNA TGTGCCAGCAGCTTAAACGGTTACATTCAGTACTTC. As protein: CASSLNGYIQYF.

The CDR3 region is CSVGRSDTQYF. The CDR3 DNA reads TGCAGCGTCGGACGGTCAGATACGCAGTATTTT. The chain couples TRBV29-1 to TRBJ2-3; the D is unclear. This CDR3 has 11 amino acids. The ends were cut back, 6 bases at V and 4 bases at J, with 8 bases in the middle. Germline V gene sequence: CDR1 SQVTM, CDR2 ANQGSEA.

The V gene is TRBV11-3, the J gene TRBJ2-1; tentative D call: TRBD2 (5 bases). The CDR3 length is 15 residues. Germline CDR1 is SGHNT and CDR2 is YENEEA. The V and J ends lost 2 bases and 4 bases respectively, with 12 bases between them. The CDR3 DNA is TGTGCCAGCAGCTTAAGTTTGGGGAGTTACAATGAGCAGTTCTTC. This translates into CASSLSLGSYNEQFF.

Only a few counts were recorded for this clonotype. The genes are TRBV6-6 and TRBJ2-5; D gene ambiguous. Trimming removed 6 bases at V and 0 bases at J, with 20 bases between. The CDR3 sequence is 17 residues long. Per the germline V gene, CDR1 is MNHNY and CDR2 is SVGAGI (reference sequence). CDR3 DNA: TGTGCCAGCAGCTCTCAGTGGGCTCAACAGTACCAAGAGACCCAGTACTTC. Encoded protein: CASSSQWAQQYQETQYF.

The CDR3 DNA follows: TGTGCCAGCAGCTTCGGCCGGAATAGCAATCAGCCCCAGCATTTT. Encoded protein: CASSFGRNSNQPQHF. This chain connects TRBV7-9 to TRBJ1-5, with D unclear. Trimming removed 3 bases at V and 0 bases at J, with 9 bases between. Germline V gives CDR1 SEHNR, CDR2 FQNEAQ (reference sequence). There are 15 residues in the CDR3.